The 14 T cell receptor beta chains presented below share a single source sample, sequenced in a study of blood T cell repertoires in COVID-19. Profiled with immunoSEQ multiplex PCR; TCRdb holds only in-frame clones, not every one. The sample consists of hundreds of thousands of clones, over 75% of them appearing once. The sequenced sample consisted of peripheral blood. Receptors originate from a man in his fifties or sixties with active or convalescent COVID-19.

The chain carries TRBV3-1 (or the pseudogene TRBV3-2) and TRBJ2-7, with TRBD2 as a possible D gene (5 bases). Germline V gene data show CDR1 as LGHDT and CDR2 as YNNKEL (reference sequence). Between the trimmed V and J ends, which lost 4 bases and 9 bases, there was a span of 19 bases. The length of the CDR3 is 14 residues. For the CDR3, the DNA is TGTGCCAGCAGCCTAGGCGGGCCTCCTGCGGGGCAGTACTTC. Translating gives CASSLGGPPAGQYF.

This chain links TRBV6-7 with TRBJ1-2; D is undetermined. TRBV6-7 is labeled an ORF, and its function is uncertain. This CDR3 spans 14 amino acids. Trimming stripped 2 bases from V and 4 bases from J, with 11 bases between. CDR3 loop: CASSYLLPGYGYTF. DNA of the CDR3: TGTGCCAGCAGTTACCTGCTTCCGGGCTATGGCTACACCTTC.

CDR3 sequence (DNA): TGTGCCAGCTCAATCGCGGGAACCTATGGCTACACCTTC. As protein: CASSIAGTYGYTF. V is TRBV25-1 and J is TRBJ1-2; the D is unclear. Germline V gene data show CDR1 as MGHDK and CDR2 as SYGVNS. V lost 8 bases to trimming and J lost 4 bases, with 14 bases between them. The CDR3 contains 13 residues.

The table lists this clone with a count of one. The gene calls are TRBV2 and TRBJ2-3, with D perhaps TRBD2 (5 bases). Germline assignment: CDR1 SNHLY and CDR2 FYNNEI. V lost 1 base and J 2 bases, leaving 10 bases between the germline ends. The CDR3 has 15 amino acids. The CDR3 DNA follows: TGTGCCAGCAGTGAAGAAGGACTCAACACAGATACGCAGTATTTT. Translating it yields CASSEEGLNTDTQYF.

The chain links TRBV18 to TRBJ2-1; 7 bases match TRBD2. Germline lookup yields CDR1 KGHSH and CDR2 LQKENI. V was clipped by 3 bases and J by 3 bases; unmatched bases: 8. The length of the CDR3 is 16 residues. CDR3 loop: CASSPSFGGNYNEQFF. CDR3 coding DNA: TGTGCCAGCTCACCCTCCTTCGGGGGGAACTACAATGAGCAGTTCTTC.

The J gene is TRBJ2-7, the V gene TRBV3-1 (or the pseudogene TRBV3-2), with D hard to call. Looked up from germline, CDR1 is LGHDT and CDR2 is YNNKEL (reference sequence). V lost 2 bases and J lost 2, with 10 bases in between. CDR3 length: 14 amino acids. The CDR3 DNA sequence: TGTGCCAGCAGCCAATCAGAGGTCACCTACGAGCAGTACTTC. This codes for CASSQSEVTYEQYF.

This clone was found once. The V call is TRBV7-6, the J call TRBJ2-1; D unclear. This CDR3 has 16 amino acids. Germline V gene lookup returns CDR1 SGHVS and CDR2 FNYEAQ. V gave up 4 bases and J gave up 4 bases, with 17 bases separating them. CDR3: CASSSSLTRPYNEQFF. As DNA, the CDR3 is TGTGCCAGCAGCTCCTCCCTGACTCGCCCTTACAATGAGCAGTTCTTC.

J is TRBJ1-4 and V is TRBV15; the D is unclear. V lost 0 bases, J lost 4 bases, and 12 bases lay in between. The CDR3 extends over 16 amino acids. Germline loops: CDR1 LNHNV, CDR2 YYDKDF (reference sequence). CDR3 loop: CATSRDPRVLNEKLFF. DNA for the CDR3: TGTGCCACCAGCAGAGATCCCCGGGTCCTTAATGAAAAACTGTTTTTT.

The CDR3 loop reads CASRQEGYEQYF. The CDR3 bases are TGTGCCAGCAGACAGGAAGGATACGAGCAGTACTTC. V and J are TRBV11-1 and TRBJ2-7; D may be TRBD1 (5 bases). The CDR3 is 12 residues long. With 6 bases removed from V and 4 bases from J, the gap between germline ends came to 10 bases. Per germline, CDR1 SGHAT and CDR2 FQDESV (reference sequence).

The chain links TRBV4-1 to TRBJ1-1; D is possibly TRBD1 (5 bases). Germline CDR1 reads MGHRA; CDR2 reads YSYEKL. Trimming took 4 bases from V and 0 from J, leaving 12 bases between them. The CDR3 runs 15 residues. The CDR3 nucleotides are TGCGCCAGCAGCCGCGCCCAGGGCTTGAACACTGAAGCTTTCTTT. Translated, it gives CASSRAQGLNTEAFF.

In this sample, this clone turned up once. J is TRBJ2-5 and V is TRBV6-1, with D uncertain. Trimming took off 4 bases at V and 3 bases at J, with 21 bases between the two ends. Germline V gene sequence: CDR1 MNHNS, CDR2 SASEGT. This CDR3 is 17 amino acids long. This CDR3 is CASSAEGGATNKETQYF. CDR3 bases: TGTGCCAGCAGTGCGGAAGGCGGAGCCACAAACAAAGAGACCCAGTACTTC.

The chain has TRBV27 and TRBJ2-5; 7 bases match TRBD2. Germline V gene sequence: CDR1 MNHEY, CDR2 SMNVEV (reference sequence). The CDR3 length is 16 residues. The ends lost 3 bases at V and 0 bases at J; junction bases unmatched: 7. CDR3 protein: CASSFSSGEYQETQYF. CDR3 DNA: TGTGCCAGCAGTTTCTCTAGCGGAGAGTACCAAGAGACCCAGTACTTC.

The V gene is TRBV28, the J gene TRBJ1-6; TRBD1 matches 7 bases. Germline V CDR1 and CDR2: MDHEN, SYDVKM. This CDR3 has 16 amino acids. V was clipped by 1 base and J by 4 bases; unmatched bases: 4. Here the CDR3 reads CASSLLAGQYNSPLHF. The CDR3 DNA sequence: TGTGCCAGCAGTTTATTAGCGGGACAGTATAATTCACCCCTCCACTTT.

This chain joins TRBV29-1 and TRBJ1-4, with D maybe TRBD1 (5 bases). This CDR3 is built from 13 residues. With 4 bases removed from V and 6 bases from J, the gap between germline ends came to 12 bases. Germline V gene data show CDR1 as SQVTM and CDR2 as ANQGSEA. The CDR3 DNA sequence: TGCAGCGTTGCCTCAGGGATGCATGAAAAACTGTTTTTT. Amino acids: CSVASGMHEKLFF.